The text below deals with one TCR beta chain. The antigen remains undetermined. Germline lookup yields CDR1 DFQATT and CDR2 SNEGSKA (reference sequence). V dropped 0 bases and J dropped 1 base, with 9 bases sitting between them. The CDR3 extends over 14 amino acids. These data come from a study of blood T cells in healthy people across ages. Study details: Capture via template switching afforded approximately one barcoded beta molecule per two T cells. Overall study findings and caveats: Roughly linear declines in TCR beta diversity per million T cells occurred with age. A greater number of naive CD4+ cells and higher diversity distinguished long-lived donors from aged donors.

A second PCR of 7 to 11 cycles used a sample-barcoded 5' primer and a J-beta primer mix. TCRdb itself ran the 5' RACE reads through MiXCR, one entry per CDR3 protein. The table includes more than 800,000 distinct CDR3 sequences, around 45% detected once. Sequencing used blood. The TCR sequence derives from a woman aged 55-75 years in good health. J is TRBJ1-2 and V is TRBV20-1; weak D call: TRBD1 (5 bases). The CDR3 here is CSARDMTVNYGYTF. The CDR3 bases are TGCAGTGCTAGAGATATGACAGTTAACTATGGCTACACCTTC.